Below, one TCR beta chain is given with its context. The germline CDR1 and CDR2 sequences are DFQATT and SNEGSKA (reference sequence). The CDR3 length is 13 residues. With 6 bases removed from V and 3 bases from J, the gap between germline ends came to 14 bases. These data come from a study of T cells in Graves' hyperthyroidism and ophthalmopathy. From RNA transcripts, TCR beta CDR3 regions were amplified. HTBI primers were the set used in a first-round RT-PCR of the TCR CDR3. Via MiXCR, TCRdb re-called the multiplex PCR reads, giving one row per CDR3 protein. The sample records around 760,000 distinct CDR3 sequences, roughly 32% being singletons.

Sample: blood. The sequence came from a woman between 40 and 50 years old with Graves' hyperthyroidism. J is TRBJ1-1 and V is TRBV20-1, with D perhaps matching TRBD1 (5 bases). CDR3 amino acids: CSAGDPDYTEAFF. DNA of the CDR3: TGCAGTGCAGGGGACCCCGACTACACTGAAGCTTTCTTT.